This T cell receptor (beta chain) was captured by sequencing in a study of T cells after yellow fever vaccination. On the study more broadly: Preparation used SMART-Seq v4 Ultra Low Input for the low-cell-number fractions. Findings of the study overall: Peak timing came faster in the weaker secondary response, day 5 versus 15. Reappearance after the booster was observed for most primary-vaccination clones (more than 95% CD4, around 90% CD8).

Germline values: CDR1 SGHVS, CDR2 FNYEAQ. J was trimmed by 2 bases and V by 5 bases; bases with no gene match: 6. This CDR3 has 14 residues. TCR cDNA was made by 5'RACE template switching, adding a universal primer site and UMIs. One entry per CDR3 protein, called by TCRdb with MiXCR from the 5' RACE reads. The sample records fewer than 350,000 distinct CDR3 sequences, 3.6% being singletons. This clonotype was counted only a few times. What it recognizes is unknown. The source is a man aged 18 to 35 who received the YFV17D yellow fever vaccine. The chain recombines TRBV7-6 with TRBJ2-7; TRBD1 matches at 7 bases. Sequencing was performed on PBMCs, taken on the day of the yellow fever booster vaccination. Here the CDR3 reads CASSKTQGTYEQYF. The CDR3, as DNA: TGTGCCAGCAGCAAAACACAGGGGACCTACGAGCAGTACTTC.